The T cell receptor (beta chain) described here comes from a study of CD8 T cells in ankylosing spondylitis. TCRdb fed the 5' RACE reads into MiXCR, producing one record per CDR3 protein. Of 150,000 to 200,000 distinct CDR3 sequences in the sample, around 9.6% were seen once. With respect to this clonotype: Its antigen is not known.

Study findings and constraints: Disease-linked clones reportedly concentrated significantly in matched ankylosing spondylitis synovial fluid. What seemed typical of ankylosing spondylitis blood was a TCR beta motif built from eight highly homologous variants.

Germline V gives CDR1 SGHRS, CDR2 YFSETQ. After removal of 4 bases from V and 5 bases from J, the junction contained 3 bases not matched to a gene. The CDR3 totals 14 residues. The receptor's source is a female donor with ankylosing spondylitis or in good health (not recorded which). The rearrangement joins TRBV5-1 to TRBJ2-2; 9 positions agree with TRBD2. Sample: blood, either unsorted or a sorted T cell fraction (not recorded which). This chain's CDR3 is CASSQTSGTGELFF. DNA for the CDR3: TGCGCCAGCAGCCAAACTAGCGGGACCGGGGAGCTGTTTTTT. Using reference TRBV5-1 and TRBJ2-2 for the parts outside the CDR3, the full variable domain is KAGVTQTPRYLIKTRGQQVTLSCSPISGHRSVSWYQQTPGQGLQFLFEYFSETQRNKGNFPGRFSGRQFSNSRSEMNVSTLELGDSALYLCASSQTSGTGELFFGEGSRLTVL.